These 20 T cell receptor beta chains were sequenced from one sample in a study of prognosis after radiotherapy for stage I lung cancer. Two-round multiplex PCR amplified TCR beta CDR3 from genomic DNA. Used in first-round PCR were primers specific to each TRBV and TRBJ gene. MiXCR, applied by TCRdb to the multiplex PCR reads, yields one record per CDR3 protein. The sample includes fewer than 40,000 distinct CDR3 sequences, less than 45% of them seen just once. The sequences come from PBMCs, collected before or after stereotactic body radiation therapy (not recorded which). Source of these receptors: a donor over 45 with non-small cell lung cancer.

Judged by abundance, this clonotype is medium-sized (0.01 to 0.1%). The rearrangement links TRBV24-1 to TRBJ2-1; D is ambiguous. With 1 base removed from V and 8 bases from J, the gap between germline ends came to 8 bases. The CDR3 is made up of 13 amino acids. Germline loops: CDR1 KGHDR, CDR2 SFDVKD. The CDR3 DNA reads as TGTGCCACCAGTGATTTCGGCCTGGATGAGCAGTTCTTC. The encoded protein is CATSDFGLDEQFF.

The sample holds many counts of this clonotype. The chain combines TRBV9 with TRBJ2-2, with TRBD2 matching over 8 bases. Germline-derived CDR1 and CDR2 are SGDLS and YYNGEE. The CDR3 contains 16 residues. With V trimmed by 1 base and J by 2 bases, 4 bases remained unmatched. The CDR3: CASSVSGGGNTGELFF. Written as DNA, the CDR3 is TGTGCCAGCAGCGTAAGCGGGGGAGGAAACACCGGGGAGCTGTTTTTT.

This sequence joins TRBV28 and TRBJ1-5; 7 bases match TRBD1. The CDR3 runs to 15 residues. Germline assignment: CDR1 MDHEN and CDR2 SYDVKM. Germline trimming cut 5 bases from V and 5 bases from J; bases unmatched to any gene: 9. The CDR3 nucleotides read TGTGCCAGCAGTAAGGGGGACAGCGACCATCAGCCCCAGCATTTT. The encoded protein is CASSKGDSDHQPQHF.

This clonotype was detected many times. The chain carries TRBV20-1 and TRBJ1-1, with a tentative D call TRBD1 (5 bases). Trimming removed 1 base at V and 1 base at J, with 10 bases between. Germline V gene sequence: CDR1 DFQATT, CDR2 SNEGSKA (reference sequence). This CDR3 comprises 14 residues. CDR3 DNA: TGCAGTGCTAGAGCCCTGGGGACGAACACTGAAGCTTTCTTT. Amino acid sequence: CSARALGTNTEAFF.

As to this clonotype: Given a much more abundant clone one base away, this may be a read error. The CDR3 reads CASSEGRIRDEQCF. The CDR3, as DNA: TGTGCCAGCAGTGAGGGCAGGATAAGGGACGAGCAGTGCTTC. The chain has TRBV6-2 or TRBV6-3 and TRBJ2-7; the D gene could be TRBD1 or TRBD2 (5 bases each). Germline CDR1 reads MNHEY; CDR2 reads SVGEGT. CDR3 size: 14 residues.

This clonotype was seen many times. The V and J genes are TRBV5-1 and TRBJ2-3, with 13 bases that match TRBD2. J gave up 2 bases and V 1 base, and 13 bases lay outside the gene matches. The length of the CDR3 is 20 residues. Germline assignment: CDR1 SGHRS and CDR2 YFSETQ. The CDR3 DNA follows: TGCGCCAGCAGCTTGTTCGTCAGGGCAACTAGCGGGAGGGTCACAGATACGCAGTATTTT. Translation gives CASSLFVRATSGRVTDTQYF. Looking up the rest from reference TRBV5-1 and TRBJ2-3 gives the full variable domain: KAGVTQTPRYLIKTRGQQVTLSCSPISGHRSVSWYQQTPGQGLQFLFEYFSETQRNKGNFPGRFSGRQFSNSRSEMNVSTLELGDSALYLCASSLFVRATSGRVTDTQYFGPGTRLTVL.

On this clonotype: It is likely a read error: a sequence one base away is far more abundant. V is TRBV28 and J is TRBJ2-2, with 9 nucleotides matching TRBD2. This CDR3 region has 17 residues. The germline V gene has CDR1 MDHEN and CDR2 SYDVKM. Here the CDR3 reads CSSSLSSGTANTGELFF. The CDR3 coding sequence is TGTTCCAGCAGCCTTTCTAGCGGGACCGCGAACACCGGGGAGCTGTTTTTT. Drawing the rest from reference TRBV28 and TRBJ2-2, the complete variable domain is DVKVTQSSRYLVKRTGEKVFLECVQDMDHENMFWYRQDPGLGLRLIYFSYDVKMKEKGDIPEGYSVSREKKERFSLILESASTNQTSMYLCSSSLSSGTANTGELFFGEGSRLTVL.

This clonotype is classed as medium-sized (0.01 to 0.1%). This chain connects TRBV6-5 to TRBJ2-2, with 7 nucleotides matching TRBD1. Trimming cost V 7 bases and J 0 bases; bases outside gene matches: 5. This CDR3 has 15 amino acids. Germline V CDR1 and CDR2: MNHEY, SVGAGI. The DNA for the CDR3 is TGTGCCAGCAAAAGAGGGACAGCGAACACCGGGGAGCTGTTTTTT. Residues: CASKRGTANTGELFF.

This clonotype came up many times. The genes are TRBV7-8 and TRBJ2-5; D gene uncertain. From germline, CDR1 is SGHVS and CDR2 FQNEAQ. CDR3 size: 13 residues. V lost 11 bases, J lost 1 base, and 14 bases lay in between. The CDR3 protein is CACARWSQETQYF. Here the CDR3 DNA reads TGTGCCTGCGCCCGGTGGAGCCAAGAGACCCAGTACTTC.

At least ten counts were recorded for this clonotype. CDR3 sequence reads: CASSPGVQGRQPQHF. CDR3 nucleotide sequence: TGTGCCAGCAGCCCAGGAGTACAGGGGAGACAGCCCCAGCATTTT. The rearrangement joins TRBV6-1 to TRBJ1-5; 7 bases are shared with TRBD1. CDR3 length: 15 amino acids. The junction had 12 bases not matched to a gene; V was cut back by 6 bases and J by 7 bases. Germline CDR1 is MNHNS and CDR2 is SASEGT.

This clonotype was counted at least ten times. The CDR3 DNA is TGTGCCATCAGTGCGGACAGGGGCCCAGATACGCAGTATTTT. Translated, it gives CAISADRGPDTQYF. This sequence joins TRBV10-3 and TRBJ2-3, with 9 positions matching TRBD1. This CDR3 is built from 14 residues. V lost 4 bases and J lost 4; bases outside the gene matches: 3. Germline V gives CDR1 ENHRY, CDR2 SYGVKD.

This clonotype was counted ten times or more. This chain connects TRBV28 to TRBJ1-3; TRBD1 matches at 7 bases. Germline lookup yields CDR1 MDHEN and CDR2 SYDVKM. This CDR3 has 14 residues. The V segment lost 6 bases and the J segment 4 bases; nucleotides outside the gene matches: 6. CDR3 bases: TGTGCCAGCAGCCCAGGGGGAGAGGGAAACACCATATATTTT. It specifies CASSPGGEGNTIYF.

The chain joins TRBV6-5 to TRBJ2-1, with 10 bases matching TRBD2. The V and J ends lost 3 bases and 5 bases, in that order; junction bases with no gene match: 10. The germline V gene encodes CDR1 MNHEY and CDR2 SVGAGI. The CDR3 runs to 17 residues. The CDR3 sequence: CASSYWASGSNNNEQFF. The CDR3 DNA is TGTGCCAGCAGTTATTGGGCTAGCGGGAGTAATAACAATGAGCAGTTCTTC.

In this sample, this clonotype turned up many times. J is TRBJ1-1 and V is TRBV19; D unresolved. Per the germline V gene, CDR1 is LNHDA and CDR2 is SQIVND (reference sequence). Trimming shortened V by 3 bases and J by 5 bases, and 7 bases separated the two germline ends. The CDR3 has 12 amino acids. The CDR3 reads CASSIGVTEAFF. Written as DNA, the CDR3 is TGTGCCAGTAGTATCGGGGTTACTGAAGCTTTCTTT.

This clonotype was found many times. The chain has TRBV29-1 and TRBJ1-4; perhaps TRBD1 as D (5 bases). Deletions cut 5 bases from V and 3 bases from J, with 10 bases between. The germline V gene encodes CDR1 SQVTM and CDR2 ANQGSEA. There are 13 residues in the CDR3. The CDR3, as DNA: TGCAGCGTTCCGGACACCGCTAATGAAAAACTGTTTTTT. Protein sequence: CSVPDTANEKLFF.

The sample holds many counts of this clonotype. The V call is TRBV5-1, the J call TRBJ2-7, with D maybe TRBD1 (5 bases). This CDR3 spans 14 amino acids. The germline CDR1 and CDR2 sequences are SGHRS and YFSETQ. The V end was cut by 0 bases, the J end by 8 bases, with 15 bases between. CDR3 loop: CASSLDQGIGQQYF. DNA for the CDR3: TGCGCCAGCAGCTTGGATCAGGGAATCGGACAGCAGTACTTC.

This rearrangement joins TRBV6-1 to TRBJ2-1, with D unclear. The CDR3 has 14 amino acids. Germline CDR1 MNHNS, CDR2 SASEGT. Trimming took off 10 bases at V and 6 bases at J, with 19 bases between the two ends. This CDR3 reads CAIRLWASANEQFF. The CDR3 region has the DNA TGTGCCATCCGCTTATGGGCTAGTGCCAATGAGCAGTTCTTC.

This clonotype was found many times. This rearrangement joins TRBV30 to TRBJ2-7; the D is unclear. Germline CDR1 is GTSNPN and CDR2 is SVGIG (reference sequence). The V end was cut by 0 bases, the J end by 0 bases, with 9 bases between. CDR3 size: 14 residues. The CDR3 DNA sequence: TGTGCCTGGAGTGTACGAAGGATCTCCTACGAGCAGTACTTC. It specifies CAWSVRRISYEQYF. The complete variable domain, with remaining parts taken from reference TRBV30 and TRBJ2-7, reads SQTIHQWPATLVQPVGSPLSLECTVEGTSNPNLYWYRQAAGRGLQLLFYSVGIGQISSEVPQNLSASRPQDRQFILSSKKLLLSDSGFYLCAWSVRRISYEQYFGPGTRLTVT.

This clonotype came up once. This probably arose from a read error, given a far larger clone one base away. The CDR3, as DNA: TGTGCCAGCAGTGACTCGACCCCGGGGGGCCCCAATTCCGATACGCAGTATTTT. Protein product: CASSDSTPGGPNSDTQYF. V and J are TRBV6-2 or TRBV6-3 and TRBJ2-3; D is possibly TRBD2 (7 bases). CDR1 MNHEY and CDR2 SVGEGT come from the germline V gene. The CDR3 is made up of 18 amino acids.

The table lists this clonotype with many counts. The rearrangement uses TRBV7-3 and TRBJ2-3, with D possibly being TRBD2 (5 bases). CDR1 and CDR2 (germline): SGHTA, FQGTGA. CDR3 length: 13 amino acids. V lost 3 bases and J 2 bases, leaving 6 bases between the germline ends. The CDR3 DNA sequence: TGTGCCAGCAGCTTTGACTACACAGATACGCAGTATTTT. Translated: CASSFDYTDTQYF. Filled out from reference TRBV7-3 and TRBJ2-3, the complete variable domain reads GAGVSQTPSNKVTEKGKYVELRCDPISGHTALYWYRQSLGQGPEFLIYFQGTGAADDSGLPNDRFFAVRPEGSVSTLKIQRTERGDSAVYLCASSFDYTDTQYFGPGTRLTVL.